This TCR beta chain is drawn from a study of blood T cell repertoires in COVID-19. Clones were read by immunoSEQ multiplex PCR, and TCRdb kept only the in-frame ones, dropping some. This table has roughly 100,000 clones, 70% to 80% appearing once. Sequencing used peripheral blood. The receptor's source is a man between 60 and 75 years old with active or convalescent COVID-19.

The CDR3 region is CSASVRLRSNQPQHF. The DNA for the CDR3 is TGCAGTGCTAGTGTCAGGTTGCGTAGCAATCAGCCCCAGCATTTT. V gene TRBV20-1 combines with J gene TRBJ1-5; D remains ambiguous. Per the germline V gene, CDR1 is DFQATT and CDR2 is SNEGSKA (reference sequence). V shed 3 bases and J shed 0 bases, with 12 bases lying between them. The CDR3 runs 15 residues.